This TCR beta chain was retrieved from a study of T-cell reconstitution after alpha-beta-depleted transplantation in children. General study points: Surviving recipient T cells and thymic progenitors underlay high day-60 TCRbeta diversity in some patients. Among T cells one year after transplant, newly produced cells accounted for most counts and diversity. About two months after transplant, alpha-beta T cells reportedly came from several hundred expanded graft clones.

V lost 3 bases and J lost 8, with 11 bases in between. This CDR3 has 13 amino acids. From germline, CDR1 is SGHTA and CDR2 FQGNSA. TCRbeta library construction was performed incorporating unique molecular identifiers. TCRdb redid the calling of the PCR reads with MiXCR, one entry per CDR3 protein. The sample yields about 440,000 distinct CDR3 sequences, approximately 41% seen once. This clonotype was detected only a few times. No antigen is known for it. The rearrangement uses TRBV7-2 and TRBJ2-1; D possibly corresponds to TRBD2 (7 bases). Sequencing used PBMCs, obtained before TCRalphabeta/CD19-depleted stem cell transplant. The sequence was collected from a girl aged 2-10 years with aplastic anemia, due to receive a stem cell transplant. The CDR3 sequence is CASSLKGGDEQFF. The CDR3 coding sequence is TGTGCCAGCAGCTTGAAAGGGGGGGATGAGCAGTTCTTC.